Sequencing of this T cell receptor beta chain was carried out in a study of blood T cell repertoires in COVID-19. Overall study context: PBMCs, B-cell-depleted T cells, or T cells were the source of the cDNA or gDNA that made up the material.

Here immunoSEQ multiplex PCR was the method, and the copy in TCRdb shows in-frame clones only, minus some. Found here are 250,000 to 350,000 clones, over 75% of them singletons; the top ten hold 0.87%. In regard to this clone: In the same sample, other DNA sequences code for this CDR3.

The CDR3 is 14 amino acids. Between the trimmed V and J ends, which lost 5 bases and 0 bases, there was a span of 9 bases. Germline V gene data show CDR1 as MDHEN and CDR2 as SYDVKM. The TCR sequence derives from a human donor with COVID-19, enrolled during active disease. The donor label of this sample is uncertain. Sequencing was done on a sample of peripheral blood. J is TRBJ2-3 and V is TRBV28, with D possibly matching TRBD2 (6 bases). The CDR3 region has the DNA TGTGCCAGCAGTCCCGGAGGGAGCACAGATACGCAGTATTTT. Residues: CASSPGGSTDTQYF. Full variable domain (missing parts from reference TRBV28 and TRBJ2-3): DVKVTQSSRYLVKRTGEKVFLECVQDMDHENMFWYRQDPGLGLRLIYFSYDVKMKEKGDIPEGYSVSREKKERFSLILESASTNQTSMYLCASSPGGSTDTQYFGPGTRLTVL.